This T cell receptor (beta chain) emerged from a study of shared clonotypes between healthy human individuals. J gave up 4 bases and V 0 bases, and 5 bases lay outside the gene matches. This CDR3 region has 15 residues. CDR1 MGHRA and CDR2 YSYEKL come from the germline V gene. Some clones are missing from TCRdb's copy, which holds only in-frame ones; the method was immunoSEQ multiplex PCR. Among more than 2,000,000 clones, approximately 93% were seen once, and the ten largest hold about 0.37%. This chain uses TRBV4-1 with TRBJ2-7, with TRBD1 matching over 8 bases. The sequence derives from a man younger than 35 in good health. Some clones in this sample may be carry-over from other donors' samples. The specimen was naive CD4+ T cells from PBMCs. Subset denoted: CD45RA+ positively selected. The DNA for the CDR3 is TGCGCCAGCAGCCAAGACCCAGGGGGCAGGTACGAGCAGTACTTC. It translates to CASSQDPGGRYEQYF.